The 10 T cell receptor beta chains reported below all come from one sample, sequenced in a study of cytomegalovirus exposure and HLA in healthy donors. The data were produced by immunoSEQ multiplex PCR, yet TCRdb's version contains in-frame clones alone and is incomplete. The sample lists about 130,000 clones, roughly 90% occurring once. The sample taken for sequencing was PBMCs. The receptors come from a man aged 30 to 45 in good health and CMV-seronegative.

The V and J genes are TRBV7-9 and TRBJ1-6; 9 bases map to TRBD1. The CDR3 totals 17 residues. J lost 7 bases, V lost 5 bases, and 12 bases had no gene match. Germline CDR1 is SEHNR and CDR2 is FQNEAQ (reference sequence). In DNA, the CDR3 is TGTGCCAGCAGCCCCTTAGTAGGGACAGGGTACAATTCACCCCTCCACTTT. It is translated as CASSPLVGTGYNSPLHF. Drawing the rest from reference TRBV7-9 and TRBJ1-6, the complete variable domain is DTGVSQNPRHKITKRGQNVTFRCDPISEHNRLYWYRQTLGQGPEFLTYFQNEAQLEKSRLLSDRFSAERPKGSFSTLEIQRTEQGDSAMYLCASSPLVGTGYNSPLHFGNGTRLTVT.

The chain is built from TRBV28 and TRBJ2-6, with D unclear. V was cut by 3 bases and J by 0 bases, with 6 bases left in between. The CDR3 is 15 amino acids. Germline values: CDR1 MDHEN, CDR2 SYDVKM. The CDR3, as DNA: TGTGCCAGCAGTTTCTGGAGCTCTGGGGCCAACGTCCTGACTTTC. Encoded protein: CASSFWSSGANVLTF.

The V gene is TRBV6-5, the J gene TRBJ1-1; 7 nucleotides match TRBD1. The CDR3 loop spans 15 amino acids. Germline CDR1 is MNHEY and CDR2 is SVGAGI. V dropped 5 bases and J dropped 3; count of bases not matched to a gene: 9. The CDR3 region has the DNA TGTGCCAGCAGTCGCCGGACAGGAAAATACACTGAAGCTTTCTTT. It is translated as CASSRRTGKYTEAFF.

This chain uses TRBV15 with TRBJ1-2; the D is unclear. The CDR3 contains 15 residues. CDR1 and CDR2 (germline): LNHNV, YYDKDF (reference sequence). V lost 6 bases and J lost 0, with 14 bases in between. CDR3 loop: CATRALEATNYGYTF. CDR3 DNA sequence: TGTGCCACCAGAGCCCTCGAGGCTACTAACTATGGCTACACCTTC.

The chain joins TRBV10-3 to TRBJ1-2; D is unclear. Germline V gene data show CDR1 as ENHRY and CDR2 as SYGVKD. V shed 0 bases and J shed 0 bases, with 8 bases lying between them. This CDR3 spans 15 amino acids. CDR3 nucleotides: TGTGCCATCAGTGAGTCGAACACAGCTAACTATGGCTACACCTTC. Amino acids: CAISESNTANYGYTF.

The CDR3: CASSQDGPSGGAGTGELFF. In DNA form, the CDR3 reads TGCGCCAGCAGCCAAGATGGTCCGAGCGGGGGGGCCGGGACCGGGGAGCTGTTTTTT. The chain joins TRBV4-3 to TRBJ2-2, with 10 bases lining up with TRBD2. V lost 0 bases, J lost 5 bases, and 12 bases stayed unmatched. Germline V gene data show CDR1 as LGHNA and CDR2 as YSLEER. The CDR3 spans 19 residues.

The rearrangement uses TRBV5-8 and TRBJ2-7, with D uncertain. This CDR3 comprises 12 residues. Germline CDR1 is SGHTS and CDR2 is YDEGEE. V lost 4 bases to trimming and J lost 5 bases, with 10 bases between them. CDR3 residues: CASSPPGNEQYF. The CDR3 DNA is TGTGCCAGCAGCCCCCCGGGTAACGAGCAGTACTTC.

In its sample, this clone was seen once. This chain links TRBV11-2 with TRBJ1-1; tentative D call: TRBD1 (6 bases). CDR1 is SGHAT, CDR2 FQNNGV, per germline. CDR3 length: 14 residues. Trimming pared 5 bases from V and 4 bases from J, leaving 14 bases between. CDR3 in amino acids: CASSPPRGSTEAFF. For the CDR3, the DNA is TGTGCCAGCAGCCCCCCTAGGGGGAGCACTGAAGCTTTCTTT.

The genes are TRBV9 and TRBJ2-1; the D gene is possibly TRBD2 (7 bases). Trimming cost V 4 bases and J 9 bases, with 20 bases left between them. This CDR3 region has 15 residues. Germline lookup yields CDR1 SGDLS and CDR2 YYNGEE. Here the CDR3 reads CASSFSGGGGSEQFF. In nucleotides, the CDR3 is TGTGCCAGCAGCTTCTCGGGGGGCGGCGGCTCTGAGCAGTTCTTC.

This chain links TRBV2 with TRBJ2-1; tentatively, D is TRBD1 (6 bases). V dropped 8 bases and J dropped 7 bases, with 18 bases sitting between them. This CDR3 region has 14 residues. The germline V gene has CDR1 SNHLY and CDR2 FYNNEI. This CDR3 reads CASWSQGRGNEQFF. The CDR3 region has the DNA TGTGCCAGCTGGAGTCAGGGCAGGGGTAATGAGCAGTTCTTC. Filled out from reference TRBV2 and TRBJ2-1, the complete variable domain reads EPEVTQTPSHQVTQMGQEVILRCVPISNHLYFYWYRQILGQKVEFLVSFYNNEISEKSEIFDDQFSVERPDGSNFTLKIRSTKLEDSAMYFCASWSQGRGNEQFFGPGTRLTVL.